This T cell receptor (beta chain) was obtained from a study of blood T cell repertoires in COVID-19. The overall study: Acute and convalescent COVID-19 samples came from the United States, Italy and Spain. In each case, the material was cDNA or gDNA derived from T cells, B-cell-depleted T cells, or PBMCs.

Authors' analysis steps: From reference gene primer amplification, estimates of nucleated cell counts were derived. This table comes from immunoSEQ multiplex PCR, and its TCRdb copy is limited to in-frame clones, with some not included. The D gene and trimming were derived from the DNA, and the V and J assignments and clone size from that table. This table has approximately 150,000 clones, more than 65% appearing once. Germline loops: CDR1 LGHNA, CDR2 YSLEER. The CDR3 runs to 15 residues. The V and J ends lost 0 bases and 7 bases, in that order; junction bases with no gene match: 8. This rearrangement joins TRBV4-3 to TRBJ1-2; 7 nucleotides match TRBD1. The clonotype originates from a man in his 60s with active or convalescent COVID-19. The source material was peripheral blood. In DNA, the CDR3 is TGCGCCAGCAGCCAAGATTGGAGAGGGGGCTCTGGCTACACCTTC. Protein product: CASSQDWRGGSGYTF.